The present entry profiles one TCR beta chain with its context. The antigen is undetermined. This sample is part of a study of response to subunit inactivated influenza vaccine. TCRdb fed the RT-PCR reads into MiXCR, producing one record per CDR3 protein. The repertoire consists of roughly 630,000 distinct CDR3 sequences, with less than 15% occurring once and the leading ten covering 7.6%. Study findings and constraints: A suggestion made by the authors is that each seasonal influenza vaccination recruits few new T cells.

The sample here was PBMCs from blood, taken about 14 days before vaccination. This TCR came from a man aged 50 to 60 who received an inactivated influenza vaccine.

Here the CDR3 reads CAWSLGTKINEKLFF. In nucleotides, the CDR3 is TGTGCCTGGAGTTTAGGGACAAAGATTAATGAAAAACTGTTTTTT. This chain links TRBV30 with TRBJ1-4, with TRBD1 as a possible D gene (6 bases). This CDR3 has 15 residues. The germline V and J ends were trimmed by 2 bases and 4 bases, with 14 bases remaining between them. Germline assignment: CDR1 GTSNPN and CDR2 SVGIG (reference sequence).